Listed below are T cell receptor beta chains from one sample, sequenced in a study of cytomegalovirus exposure and HLA in healthy donors. Using immunoSEQ multiplex PCR, the repertoire was profiled, and TCRdb retains in-frame clones only, with some absent. The data contain fewer than 150,000 clones, roughly 70% of them singletons. Sequences were obtained from PBMCs. The receptors derive from a middle-aged woman in good health and CMV-seropositive. Each CDR3 is given with its conserved first and last residue. Fields, in order: V gene, D gene, clone size, CDR3 length, J gene, CDR3 DNA, CDR3 protein. A D gene is named only where the DNA matches it firmly. Size tells how often a clone was seen (once, few, many) or the class of an expanded clone, and some rows leave it out.

v_gene: TRBV9; d_gene: TRBD1; abundance: -; len: 15; j_gene: TRBJ1-2; CDR3nt: TGTGCCAGCAGCTTAAGCTGGGACAGTAACTATGGCTACACCTTC; CDR3aa: CASSLSWDSNYGYTF
v_gene: TRBV2; d_gene: -; abundance: once; len: 14; j_gene: TRBJ1-4; CDR3nt: TGTGCCAGCAGTGAAGCGCTACCGGGGGAGAAACTGTTTTTT; CDR3aa: CASSEALPGEKLFF
v_gene: TRBV5-4; d_gene: -; abundance: -; len: 16; j_gene: TRBJ2-3; CDR3nt: TGTGCCAGCAGCTTGCGGTGGGGGGGCGGCTCAGATACGCAGTATTTT; CDR3aa: CASSLRWGGGSDTQYF
v_gene: TRBV7-9; d_gene: -; abundance: -; len: 16; j_gene: TRBJ2-3; CDR3nt: TGTTCCAGCAGCTTAGTGAGGGGGATGACGGTGGATACGCAGTATTTT; CDR3aa: CSSSLVRGMTVDTQYF
v_gene: TRBV7-9; d_gene: TRBD1; abundance: few; len: 14; j_gene: TRBJ1-1; CDR3nt: TGTGCCAGCAGCAAGGGACAGACGAACACTGAAGCTTTCTTT; CDR3aa: CASSKGQTNTEAFF
v_gene: TRBV5-4; d_gene: -; abundance: few; len: 13; j_gene: TRBJ2-7; CDR3nt: TGTGCCAGCAGCTTCGAGGTTACCTACGAGCAGTACTTC; CDR3aa: CASSFEVTYEQYF
v_gene: TRBV11-3; d_gene: -; abundance: -; len: 15; j_gene: TRBJ1-1; CDR3nt: TGTGCCAGCAGCGTTAGTTGGAGCCAGAACACTGAAGCTTTCTTT; CDR3aa: CASSVSWSQNTEAFF
v_gene: TRBV30; d_gene: -; abundance: few; len: 13; j_gene: TRBJ1-3; CDR3nt: TGTGCCTGGAGTGTGGGGGCGGGAAACACCATATATTTT; CDR3aa: CAWSVGAGNTIYF
v_gene: TRBV18; d_gene: -; abundance: -; len: 16; j_gene: TRBJ2-7; CDR3nt: TGTGCCAGCTCACCTACTGTCCAGGGGAACTCCTACGAGCAGTACTTC; CDR3aa: CASSPTVQGNSYEQYF
v_gene: TRBV20-1; d_gene: -; abundance: -; len: 11; j_gene: TRBJ1-2; CDR3nt: TGCAGTGCTCGGACCGGGAGGGGCTACACCTTC; CDR3aa: CSARTGRGYTF
v_gene: TRBV6-6; d_gene: -; abundance: -; len: 15; j_gene: TRBJ1-3; CDR3nt: TGTGCCAGCAGGTCCTCGAGGTCGGCTGGAAACACCATATATTTT; CDR3aa: CASRSSRSAGNTIYF
v_gene: TRBV11-2; d_gene: -; abundance: once; len: 12; j_gene: TRBJ2-1; CDR3nt: TGTGCCAGCAGCCATAGCGAGAATGAGCAGCTCTTC; CDR3aa: CASSHSENEQLF
v_gene: TRBV2; d_gene: -; abundance: once; len: 11; j_gene: TRBJ1-1; CDR3nt: TGTGCCAGCAGTGAGATCAGGGAAGCTTTCTTT; CDR3aa: CASSEIREAFF
v_gene: TRBV7-9; d_gene: TRBD1; abundance: once; len: 12; j_gene: TRBJ2-7; CDR3nt: TGTGCCAGCCGACAGGGACCCTACGAGCAGTACTTC; CDR3aa: CASRQGPYEQYF
v_gene: TRBV6-5; d_gene: -; abundance: once; len: 13; j_gene: TRBJ2-2; CDR3nt: TGTGCCAGCACCCGGGTGGGAGCCGGGGAGCTGTTTTTT; CDR3aa: CASTRVGAGELFF
v_gene: TRBV20-1; d_gene: -; abundance: -; len: 11; j_gene: TRBJ2-1; CDR3nt: TGCAGTGCGAGAGGTTTCGATGAGCAGTTCTTC; CDR3aa: CSARGFDEQFF
v_gene: TRBV4-1; d_gene: -; abundance: -; len: 16; j_gene: TRBJ2-1; CDR3nt: TGCGCCAGCAGCCGAACAGGGCCGTCGGCCTACAATGAGCAGTTCTTC; CDR3aa: CASSRTGPSAYNEQFF
v_gene: TRBV7-9; d_gene: TRBD2; abundance: -; len: 14; j_gene: TRBJ2-3; CDR3nt: TGTGCCAGCAGCTCTAGCGGGGGGGCCCTGGAAAGGTATTTT; CDR3aa: CASSSSGGALERYF
v_gene: TRBV9; d_gene: TRBD2; abundance: -; len: 16; j_gene: TRBJ2-7; CDR3nt: TGTGCCAGCAGCGCCACTCGGACTAGCGGGGAGTACGAGCAGTACTTC; CDR3aa: CASSATRTSGEYEQYF
v_gene: TRBV6-1; d_gene: -; abundance: -; len: 13; j_gene: TRBJ1-2; CDR3nt: TGTGCCAGCAGTGCCTGGCAGGGTGATGGCTACACCTTC; CDR3aa: CASSAWQGDGYTF
v_gene: TRBV11-3; d_gene: TRBD1; abundance: -; len: 14; j_gene: TRBJ1-1; CDR3nt: TGTGCCAGCAGCTGGGACAGGGGGGGAACTGAAGCTTTCTTT; CDR3aa: CASSWDRGGTEAFF
v_gene: TRBV6-5; d_gene: -; abundance: -; len: 13; j_gene: TRBJ1-6; CDR3nt: TGTGCCAGCAGTTGGGAGGATAATTCACCCCTCCACTTT; CDR3aa: CASSWEDNSPLHF
v_gene: TRBV18; d_gene: -; abundance: -; len: 14; j_gene: TRBJ1-5; CDR3nt: TGTGCCAGCTCAACGACAGTTAGCAATCAGCCCCAGCATTTT; CDR3aa: CASSTTVSNQPQHF
v_gene: TRBV7-9; d_gene: TRBD2; abundance: -; len: 15; j_gene: TRBJ2-1; CDR3nt: TGTGCCAGCAGCTCTAGCGGGGCGACCTACAATGAGCAGTTCTTC; CDR3aa: CASSSSGATYNEQFF
v_gene: TRBV5-1; d_gene: TRBD1; abundance: few; len: 15; j_gene: TRBJ1-4; CDR3nt: TGCGCCAGCAGCCGCAGACAGGGCATTAATGAAAAACTGTTTTTT; CDR3aa: CASSRRQGINEKLFF
v_gene: TRBV5-1; d_gene: -; abundance: -; len: 16; j_gene: TRBJ1-1; CDR3nt: TGCGCCAGCAGCTTGGGAGTAGGGGCCCTGAACACTGAAGCTTTCTTT; CDR3aa: CASSLGVGALNTEAFF
v_gene: TRBV5-1; d_gene: -; abundance: -; len: 13; j_gene: TRBJ2-5; CDR3nt: TGCGCCAGCAGCTTGATGAGGGAAGAGACCCAGTACTTC; CDR3aa: CASSLMREETQYF
v_gene: TRBV18; d_gene: -; abundance: -; len: 13; j_gene: TRBJ2-5; CDR3nt: TGTGCCAGCTCACCATACAGGGAAGAGACCCAGTACTTC; CDR3aa: CASSPYREETQYF
v_gene: TRBV7-8; d_gene: -; abundance: -; len: 15; j_gene: TRBJ1-6; CDR3nt: TGTGCCAGCAGCTTAGCGGGAGGACGGGATTCACCCCTCCACTTT; CDR3aa: CASSLAGGRDSPLHF
v_gene: TRBV28; d_gene: -; abundance: -; len: 12; j_gene: TRBJ1-2; CDR3nt: TGTGCCAGCTCTAGGCAGAACTATGGCTACACCTTC; CDR3aa: CASSRQNYGYTF
v_gene: TRBV9; d_gene: TRBD1; abundance: -; len: 14; j_gene: TRBJ2-7; CDR3nt: TGTGCCAGCAGCACCACGGACAGGGTCTACGAGCAGTACTTC; CDR3aa: CASSTTDRVYEQYF
v_gene: TRBV21-1; d_gene: -; abundance: -; len: 13; j_gene: TRBJ1-2; CDR3nt: TGTGCCCGGACCAGGACAGGGGGCAGTGGCTACACCTTC; CDR3aa: CARTRTGGSGYTF
v_gene: TRBV9; d_gene: -; abundance: -; len: 15; j_gene: TRBJ2-3; CDR3nt: TGTGCCAGCAGCCAAGGACAGCTTAGCACAGATACGCAGTATTTT; CDR3aa: CASSQGQLSTDTQYF
v_gene: TRBV5-4; d_gene: -; abundance: -; len: 14; j_gene: TRBJ2-3; CDR3nt: TGTGCCAGCAGCGAGAGGAGGGGCACAGATACGCAGTATTTT; CDR3aa: CASSERRGTDTQYF
v_gene: TRBV7-3; d_gene: -; abundance: -; len: 15; j_gene: TRBJ2-3; CDR3nt: TGTGCCAGCAGCTTAGTCCACAGGAGCACAGATACGCAGTATTTT; CDR3aa: CASSLVHRSTDTQYF
v_gene: TRBV9; d_gene: TRBD1; abundance: -; len: 18; j_gene: TRBJ2-6; CDR3nt: TGTGCCAGCAGCGTAGCGAGACAGGGAATAGCGGGGGCCAACGTCCTGACTTTC; CDR3aa: CASSVARQGIAGANVLTF
v_gene: TRBV15; d_gene: -; abundance: few; len: 18; j_gene: TRBJ1-4; CDR3nt: TGTGCCACCAGCAGAGATCGACAGAGACTTGCAACTAATGAAAAACTGTTTTTT; CDR3aa: CATSRDRQRLATNEKLFF
v_gene: TRBV4-1; d_gene: TRBD1; abundance: -; len: 16; j_gene: TRBJ1-2; CDR3nt: TGCGCCAGCAGCCACAGCGGAAAAACTGACAGGGTTGGCTACACCTTC; CDR3aa: CASSHSGKTDRVGYTF
v_gene: TRBV2; d_gene: -; abundance: -; len: 14; j_gene: TRBJ2-7; CDR3nt: TGTGCCAGCAGTTACAATGGACAGTTTCAGGCTTCGGTTTTC; CDR3aa: CASSYNGQFQASVF
v_gene: TRBV18; d_gene: -; abundance: -; len: 11; j_gene: TRBJ2-7; CDR3nt: TGTGCCAGCTCACCTCCCGACGAGCAGTACTTC; CDR3aa: CASSPPDEQYF
v_gene: TRBV5-6; d_gene: -; abundance: once; len: 14; j_gene: TRBJ1-5; CDR3nt: TGTGCCAGCACCCATCGGGGTGGCAATCAGCCCCAGCATTTT; CDR3aa: CASTHRGGNQPQHF
v_gene: TRBV5-1; d_gene: TRBD2; abundance: -; len: 15; j_gene: TRBJ2-7; CDR3nt: TGCGCCAGCAGCACGGGACTAGCGGGAGTTTACGAGCAGTACTTC; CDR3aa: CASSTGLAGVYEQYF
v_gene: TRBV29-1; d_gene: -; abundance: -; len: 14; j_gene: TRBJ2-3; CDR3nt: TGCAGCGTTGAAGGGGGGCATAGCACAGATACGCAGTATTTT; CDR3aa: CSVEGGHSTDTQYF
v_gene: TRBV28; d_gene: TRBD1; abundance: -; len: 14; j_gene: TRBJ1-1; CDR3nt: TGTGCCAGCAGTTTATGGACAGGGAAGATTGAAGCTTTCTTT; CDR3aa: CASSLWTGKIEAFF
v_gene: TRBV7-9; d_gene: -; abundance: once; len: 13; j_gene: TRBJ1-1; CDR3nt: TGTGCCAGCAGCTCTCCCCGGGACAACAGAGCTTTCTTT; CDR3aa: CASSSPRDNRAFF
v_gene: TRBV19; d_gene: -; abundance: -; len: 13; j_gene: TRBJ2-3; CDR3nt: TGTGCCAGTAGTATCAACCTGGCAGGTACGCAGTATTTT; CDR3aa: CASSINLAGTQYF
v_gene: TRBV7-2; d_gene: -; abundance: -; len: 14; j_gene: TRBJ1-2; CDR3nt: TGTGCCAGCAGCTCTCAACTTGGCAGCGGCGGCTACACCTTC; CDR3aa: CASSSQLGSGGYTF
v_gene: TRBV4-2; d_gene: TRBD2; abundance: -; len: 20; j_gene: TRBJ2-3; CDR3nt: TGTGCCAGCAGCCAAGAACGCGTCGGGCTAGCGGGGGGGGGTACAGATACGCAGTATTTT; CDR3aa: CASSQERVGLAGGGTDTQYF
v_gene: TRBV7-8; d_gene: -; abundance: -; len: 13; j_gene: TRBJ1-2; CDR3nt: TGTGCCAGCAGCGCGGGACTAAACTATGGCTACACCTTC; CDR3aa: CASSAGLNYGYTF
v_gene: TRBV5-1; d_gene: TRBD1; abundance: few; len: 16; j_gene: TRBJ1-4; CDR3nt: TGCGCCAGCAGCTCCCAGGGGGGGACAGGGAATGAAAAACTGTTTTTT; CDR3aa: CASSSQGGTGNEKLFF
v_gene: TRBV2; d_gene: TRBD2; abundance: -; len: 16; j_gene: TRBJ2-3; CDR3nt: TGTGCCAGCAGTAGGGCGGTAGCGGGAGGGCAAGATACGCAGTATTTT; CDR3aa: CASSRAVAGGQDTQYF
v_gene: TRBV6-5; d_gene: -; abundance: -; len: 13; j_gene: TRBJ1-2; CDR3nt: TGTGCCAGCATTGGGGACAACCAGATCGGCTACACCTTC; CDR3aa: CASIGDNQIGYTF
v_gene: TRBV9; d_gene: -; abundance: -; len: 16; j_gene: TRBJ1-5; CDR3nt: TGTGCCAGCAGCTACGCAGGGGTCGATAGCAATCAGCCCCAGCATTTT; CDR3aa: CASSYAGVDSNQPQHF
v_gene: TRBV4-3; d_gene: TRBD1; abundance: few; len: 15; j_gene: TRBJ1-1; CDR3nt: TGCGCCAGCAGCCAAGATAGGACAGGCCGGACTGAAGCTTTCTTT; CDR3aa: CASSQDRTGRTEAFF
v_gene: TRBV18; d_gene: -; abundance: -; len: 13; j_gene: TRBJ1-2; CDR3nt: TGTGCCAGCTCACTGGCGGCCATCTATGGCTACACCTTC; CDR3aa: CASSLAAIYGYTF
v_gene: TRBV27; d_gene: TRBD1; abundance: once; len: 14; j_gene: TRBJ2-7; CDR3nt: TGTGCCAGCAGTTCCTCGGACAGGGGGTACGAGCAGTACTTC; CDR3aa: CASSSSDRGYEQYF
v_gene: TRBV5-1; d_gene: -; abundance: -; len: 15; j_gene: TRBJ1-5; CDR3nt: TGCGCCAGCAGCGCGGGAGGAGATAGCAATCAGCCCCAGCATTTT; CDR3aa: CASSAGGDSNQPQHF
v_gene: TRBV5-1; d_gene: TRBD2; abundance: -; len: 13; j_gene: TRBJ2-4; CDR3nt: TGCGCCAGCAGCTTTTCTAGCGGGGACATTCAGTACTTC; CDR3aa: CASSFSSGDIQYF
v_gene: TRBV4-1; d_gene: TRBD1; abundance: -; len: 19; j_gene: TRBJ1-5; CDR3nt: TGCGCCAGCAGCCACCATTTCCAGGGGGGACTTAATAGCAATCAGCCCCAGCATTTT; CDR3aa: CASSHHFQGGLNSNQPQHF